Detailed here is one T cell receptor (beta chain). Its antigen remains unidentified. Unrecorded immune exposure was likely among donors, who were nominally healthy when sampled. CDR1 and CDR2 (germline): SGHAT, FQDESV (reference sequence). Trimming removed 8 bases at V and 0 bases at J, with 11 bases between. The CDR3 consists of 13 residues. PCR primers comprised 60 Vbeta and 13 Jbeta primers. Assay: immunoSEQ multiplex PCR; the TCRdb copy retains only in-frame clones and omits some. Of tens of thousands of clones in the sample, over 60% are singletons; the top ten hold 5.5% to 6.5%. The source of the sample is a study of cytomegalovirus exposure and HLA in healthy donors. At the level of the study: Out of approximately 170 million T cells, an earlier analysis found more than 95 million unique TCR beta sequences in total. Overall study results and limits: Later on, a genetic analysis was performed. It linked a missense variant in DCLRE1C with V- and J-gene trimming of TCR beta. A previous analysis found most TCR beta V segments productive roughly 90% or roughly 30% of the time.

The sequence came from a boy aged 5-17 years in good health and CMV-seropositive. The sample comprised PBMCs. The rearrangement joins TRBV11-1 to TRBJ2-7; D is undetermined. In nucleotides, the CDR3 is TGTGCCAGCGAAATGAGAGGCTCCTACGAGCAGTACTTC. Encoded protein: CASEMRGSYEQYF.